The 29 T cell receptor beta chains below come from one sample, sequenced in a study of regulatory T cells in long-lasting Graves disease. The time point was: newly diagnosed GD, antithyroid drugs for less than 3 months. PBMC RNA served as the TCR library source. Library construction for TCR beta used iRepertoire HTBI primers and Arm-PCR of CDR3 regions. From the multiplex PCR reads, TCRdb called clonotypes with MiXCR, one entry per CDR3 protein. The data contain about 380,000 distinct CDR3 sequences, 15% to 18% of them singletons. Sample: peripheral blood mononuclear cells (PBMCs), taken at new diagnosis, from a patient treated with antithyroid drugs. Receptor source: a female donor with Graves disease.

This clonotype was counted at least ten times. The chain recombines TRBV5-1 with TRBJ1-5; D call uncertain. The CDR3 is 16 residues long. Germline V gives CDR1 SGHRS, CDR2 YFSETQ. Trimming stripped 2 bases from V and 8 bases from J, with 20 bases between. The CDR3 reads CASSLGQAYPKEPQHF. The CDR3 DNA is TGCGCCAGCAGCTTAGGTCAAGCCTACCCAAAGGAGCCCCAGCATTTT.

The chain carries TRBV4-3 and TRBJ2-1; D unclear. The CDR3 loop spans 18 amino acids. Between the trimmed V and J ends, which lost 0 bases and 0 bases, there was a span of 15 bases. CDR1 is LGHNA and CDR2 is YSLEER in the germline V gene. The CDR3 region is CASSQDRFESHSYNEQFF. Written as DNA, the CDR3 is TGCGCCAGCAGCCAAGATAGATTCGAGAGCCACTCCTACAATGAGCAGTTCTTC.

This clonotype was found a few times. The chain recombines TRBV27 with TRBJ2-7; 11 bases are a match to TRBD2. This CDR3 is 15 amino acids long. The germline V gene encodes CDR1 MNHEY and CDR2 SMNVEV (reference sequence). J lost 0 bases, V lost 4 bases, and 2 bases had no gene match. CDR3 sequence reads: CASSSGLAGSYEQYF. The CDR3 coding sequence is TGTGCCAGCAGTTCTGGACTAGCGGGCTCCTACGAGCAGTACTTC.

This clonotype was observed a few times. The gene calls are TRBV27 and TRBJ2-7; 13 bases are shared with TRBD2. The length of the CDR3 is 16 residues. Germline CDR1 is MNHEY and CDR2 is SMNVEV (reference sequence). The trim removed 0 bases at V and 6 bases at J, leaving 5 bases unmatched. CDR3 loop: CASSLSGLAGEGEQYF. The CDR3 nucleotides are TGTGCCAGCAGTTTATCAGGACTAGCGGGAGAGGGCGAGCAGTACTTC.

This clonotype was detected only a few times. The chain combines TRBV19 with TRBJ1-1, with D maybe TRBD1 (6 bases). Germline CDR1 reads LNHDA; CDR2 reads SQIVND (reference sequence). This CDR3 comprises 16 residues. V lost 11 bases and J lost 3, with 25 bases in between. The CDR3, as DNA: TGTGCCCTCTCCCCTGTATTTGGGGGCCGGGACACTGAAGCTTTCTTT. Amino acids: CALSPVFGGRDTEAFF. Combining the CDR3 with reference TRBV19 and TRBJ1-1 gives the whole variable domain DGGITQSPKYLFRKEGQNVTLSCEQNLNHDAMYWYRQDPGQGLRLIYYSQIVNDFQKGDIAEGYSVSREKKESFPLTVTSAQKNPTAFYLCALSPVFGGRDTEAFFGQGTRLTVV.

In its sample, this clonotype was seen many times. V gene TRBV7-9 combines with J gene TRBJ2-5; 12 positions agree with TRBD2. CDR3 size: 16 residues. J was trimmed by 7 bases and V by 6 bases; bases with no gene match: 12. Germline V gene data show CDR1 as SEHNR and CDR2 as FQNEAQ (reference sequence). CDR3 in amino acids: CASRPPLAGGPGTQYF. The DNA for the CDR3 is TGTGCCAGCAGGCCTCCTCTAGCGGGAGGGCCGGGGACCCAGTACTTC.

The rearrangement uses TRBV12-3 or TRBV12-4 and TRBJ1-2; perhaps TRBD1 as D (6 bases). V dropped 5 bases and J dropped 0 bases, with 16 bases sitting between them. This CDR3 comprises 16 residues. The CDR3 here is CASSPWTAQANYGYTF. The CDR3, as DNA: TGTGCCAGCAGTCCATGGACAGCTCAAGCTAACTATGGCTACACCTTC.

This clonotype was recorded at least ten times. The chain combines TRBV27 with TRBJ2-2, with D tentatively TRBD2 (5 bases). V was trimmed by 5 bases and J by 0 bases, leaving 13 bases between them. Per the germline V gene, CDR1 is MNHEY and CDR2 is SMNVEV (reference sequence). This CDR3 region has 16 residues. CDR3 loop: CASSEVTTANTGELFF. DNA for the CDR3: TGTGCCAGCAGTGAAGTGACTACAGCGAACACCGGGGAGCTGTTTTTT.

The chain links TRBV19 to TRBJ2-1; 7 positions match TRBD1. Germline trimming cut 8 bases from V and 1 base from J; bases unmatched to any gene: 8. Germline V gene data show CDR1 as LNHDA and CDR2 as SQIVND (reference sequence). CDR3 length: 15 residues. This CDR3 reads CASQGTDGSYNEQFF. CDR3 DNA sequence: TGTGCCAGTCAAGGGACAGACGGATCCTACAATGAGCAGTTCTTC.

This clonotype was seen many times. V is TRBV4-3 and J is TRBJ2-3; 10 nucleotides match TRBD2. Germline V CDR1 and CDR2: LGHNA, YSLEER. The length of the CDR3 is 17 residues. J lost 2 bases, V lost 1 base, and 6 bases had no gene match. The CDR3 region is CASSQGLAGVVTDTQYF. CDR3 nucleotide sequence: TGCGCCAGCAGCCAAGGCCTAGCGGGAGTTGTCACAGATACGCAGTATTTT.

In this sample, this clonotype turned up a few times. The V and J genes are TRBV4-1 and TRBJ2-7; D remains ambiguous. The CDR3 runs to 13 residues. CDR1 and CDR2 from the germline V gene are MGHRA and YSYEKL. Between the trimmed V and J ends, which lost 4 bases and 2 bases, there was a span of 9 bases. CDR3 region: CASSLQNTYEQYF. The CDR3 DNA reads TGCGCCAGCAGCCTCCAGAACACCTACGAGCAGTACTTC.

J is TRBJ1-6 and V is TRBV13, with TRBD1 matching over 10 bases. V dropped 4 bases and J dropped 0; count of bases not matched to a gene: 3. The CDR3 is made up of 17 amino acids. Germline V gene lookup returns CDR1 PRHDT and CDR2 FYEKMQ (reference sequence). DNA for the CDR3: TGTGCCAGCAGCTCCCGGACAGGGGGCTCCTATAATTCACCCCTCCACTTT. Translated, it gives CASSSRTGGSYNSPLHF.

This clonotype was counted between two and nine times. The rearrangement joins TRBV3-1 to TRBJ2-1; 8 nucleotides match TRBD2. Germline CDR1 LGHDT, CDR2 YNNKEL (reference sequence). Trimming removed 1 base from V and 7 bases from J; junction bases left unmatched: 9. The CDR3 totals 16 residues. This chain's CDR3 is CASSQGTGTRLNEQFF. The CDR3, as DNA: TGTGCCAGCAGCCAAGGTACGGGGACTAGGCTGAATGAGCAGTTCTTC.

Many counts were recorded for this clonotype. The rearrangement uses TRBV7-6 and TRBJ2-7; TRBD2 aligns across 7 bases. This CDR3 comprises 16 residues. Germline V lookup: CDR1 SGHVS, CDR2 FNYEAQ. The ends lost 1 base at V and 2 bases at J; junction bases unmatched: 8. In nucleotides, the CDR3 is TGTGCCAGCAGCTTAGTTGTGCGGGGGACCACCTACGAGCAGTACTTC. Translation: CASSLVVRGTTYEQYF.

This clonotype was observed a few times. The chain uses TRBV7-3 and TRBJ1-1; D is uncertain. V was clipped by 2 bases and J by 5 bases, with 9 bases between them. CDR3 size: 13 residues. The V gene's germline CDR1 is SGHTA and CDR2 FQGTGA. CDR3 amino acids: CASSLEVETEAFF. Here the CDR3 DNA reads TGTGCCAGCAGCTTAGAGGTGGAAACTGAAGCTTTCTTT.

Details on this clonotype: This may come from a read error, since a much larger clone is one base off. CDR3 protein: CASSPAGAGFNRPQHF. The CDR3 DNA sequence: TGCGCCAGCAGCCCCGCCGGGGCCGGCTTCAATCGGCCCCAGCATTTT. The V and J genes are TRBV5-1 and TRBJ1-5; TRBD1 might be the D (5 bases). This CDR3 has 16 residues. Germline values: CDR1 SGHRS, CDR2 YFSETQ.

This clonotype has a count of ten or more. The chain carries TRBV5-6 and TRBJ2-5, with a tentative D call TRBD2 (6 bases). V shed 4 bases and J shed 2 bases, with 12 bases lying between them. Germline CDR1 and CDR2: SGHDT and YYEEEE. CDR3 size: 14 residues. CDR3 in DNA: TGTGCCAGCAGCCACCCGACTAGGCAAGAGACCCAGTACTTC. Protein sequence: CASSHPTRQETQYF.

This clonotype was seen repeatedly, ten times or more. The chain combines TRBV6-5 with TRBJ2-7, with 10 bases aligning to TRBD2. CDR1 is MNHEY and CDR2 is SVGAGI in the germline V gene. The CDR3 is 16 residues long. Trimming took 4 bases from V and 6 from J; bases not matched to a gene: 12. CDR3: CASSLGLAGVPGEQYF. The CDR3 DNA reads TGTGCCAGCAGTTTGGGGCTAGCGGGAGTCCCGGGCGAGCAGTACTTC.

This clonotype was detected ten times or more. V gene TRBV7-9 combines with J gene TRBJ1-6; 9 bases fit TRBD1. V lost 5 bases and J lost 9; bases outside the gene matches: 5. CDR3 size: 14 residues. Germline loops: CDR1 SEHNR, CDR2 FQNEAQ (reference sequence). CDR3 region: CASSPRDRVSPLHF. CDR3 in DNA: TGTGCCAGCAGCCCACGGGACAGGGTTTCACCCCTCCACTTT.

This clonotype was detected many times. This rearrangement joins TRBV30 to TRBJ1-1, with D maybe TRBD1 (6 bases). CDR1 is GTSNPN and CDR2 is SVGIG in the germline V gene (reference sequence). Trimming stripped 3 bases from V and 10 bases from J, with 12 bases between. The CDR3 sequence is 11 residues long. CDR3 residues: CAWRTQGRAFF. CDR3 nucleotides: TGTGCCTGGAGGACACAGGGACGAGCTTTCTTT.

V and J are TRBV6-5 and TRBJ2-7, with 10 positions matching TRBD2. The V segment lost 2 bases and the J segment 5 bases; nucleotides outside the gene matches: 12. This CDR3 contains 17 residues. Germline CDR1 is MNHEY and CDR2 is SVGAGI. CDR3 nucleotides: TGTGCCAGCAGTTACCACCTCACATCCGGGACTAGCGACGAGCAGTACTTC. It translates to CASSYHLTSGTSDEQYF.

The chain has TRBV6-2 or TRBV6-3 and TRBJ2-2; D is perhaps TRBD1 (5 bases). This CDR3 region has 15 residues. V was pared by 2 bases and J by 6 bases, with 13 bases between. The germline gives CDR1 MNHEY, CDR2 SVGEGT. DNA of the CDR3: TGTGCCAGCAGTTACAAGGGGCGCCTATCCGGGGAGCTGTTTTTT. This gives the protein CASSYKGRLSGELFF.

This rearrangement joins TRBV4-1 to TRBJ1-1; 7 bases are shared with TRBD1. The V gene's germline CDR1 is MGHRA and CDR2 YSYEKL. V shed 2 bases and J 1 base; nucleotides not matched to a gene: 10. The CDR3 length is 17 residues. The CDR3 DNA follows: TGCGCCAGCAGCCAATCACCCCCCCCAGGGGGGAACACTGAAGCTTTCTTT. Protein sequence: CASSQSPPPGGNTEAFF.

This clonotype was counted only a few times. The genes are TRBV3-2 and TRBJ2-3; the DNA was not used to check the table's D call, TRBD2. TRBV3-2 is termed a pseudogene. This CDR3 contains 20 residues. The DNA for the CDR3 is TGTGCCAGCAGCCAAGATCACAGCGGGAGGATCCTTACTAGCACAGATACGCAGTATTTT. Its translation: CASSQDHSGRILTSTDTQYF.

In regard to this clonotype: A clone one base away is much larger, so this may be a read error. The gene calls are TRBV7-2 and TRBJ2-2; 9 bases align to TRBD1. From germline, CDR1 is SGHTA and CDR2 FQGNSA. CDR3 length: 14 amino acids. The CDR3 DNA reads as TGTGCCAGCAGCCCAGGACAGGGGAGCGGGCAGCTGTTTTTT. Protein: CASSPGQGSGQLFF.

Ten or more counts support this clonotype. The chain recombines TRBV19 with TRBJ2-5, with 14 bases aligning to TRBD2. The CDR3 is 15 residues long. Per germline, CDR1 LNHDA and CDR2 SQIVND (reference sequence). The V segment lost 8 bases and the J segment 3 bases; nucleotides outside the gene matches: 5. The CDR3 DNA is TGTGCCAGTGCCTGGGGACTAGCGGGAGAAGAGACCCAGTACTTC. Its protein product is CASAWGLAGEETQYF.

The chain couples TRBV19 to TRBJ1-5; 7 bases fit TRBD1. The CDR3 is 14 residues long. The germline V gene has CDR1 LNHDA and CDR2 SQIVND (reference sequence). Trimming removed 6 bases from V and 4 bases from J; junction bases left unmatched: 6. CDR3 amino acids: CASRRDSTNQPQHF. CDR3 nucleotide sequence: TGTGCCAGTAGGCGGGACAGCACAAATCAGCCCCAGCATTTT.

This clonotype has a count of ten or more. The chain joins TRBV28 to TRBJ1-2; 11 positions match TRBD1. Germline V gene sequence: CDR1 MDHEN, CDR2 SYDVKM. V gave up 5 bases and J gave up 4 bases; unmatched junction bases: 18. CDR3 length equals 19 residues. The CDR3 here is CASSPHPGQGVYYFYGYTF. Here the CDR3 DNA reads TGTGCCAGCAGTCCTCATCCGGGACAGGGGGTTTATTACTTCTATGGCTACACCTTC.

This clonotype was observed many times. The rearrangement joins TRBV3-1 to TRBJ1-1; 8 bases line up with TRBD1. CDR1 and CDR2 (germline): LGHDT, YNNKEL (reference sequence). The ends lost 3 bases at V and 1 base at J; junction bases unmatched: 4. The CDR3 spans 15 residues. The CDR3 spells CASSQDRVRNTEAFF. CDR3 DNA sequence: TGTGCCAGCAGCCAGGACAGGGTCCGGAACACTGAAGCTTTCTTT.